Listed here are 26 T cell receptor beta chains from one sample, sequenced in a study of tumor-infiltrating lymphocytes in primary liver carcinoma. Blood RNA came from unsorted whole blood; germline DNA was also extracted. Reverse transcription of around 0.45 ug total RNA with a constant-region primer produced TCR beta cDNA. Three nested multiplex PCR rounds of slightly modified ARM-PCR generated TCR beta libraries. Both of the initial two PCR rounds ran for roughly 11 cycles and employed TRBV1-TRBV30 forward primers alongside a C-beta reverse primer. TCRdb itself ran the multiplex PCR reads through MiXCR, one entry per CDR3 protein. The sample includes roughly 330,000 distinct CDR3 sequences, almost 65% seen only once; the top ten take about 6.1%. Source material: peripheral blood. The receptors derive from a man in his forties with primary liver carcinoma and hepatitis B virus infection.

V usage is TRBV6-5 and J usage is TRBJ2-6; 8 nucleotides match TRBD1. Germline CDR1 and CDR2: MNHEY and SVGAGI. The CDR3 spans 17 residues. The V and J ends lost 7 bases and 0 bases, in that order; junction bases with no gene match: 8. The CDR3 coding sequence is TGTGCCAGCAATCAGACAGGGGTCCACTCTGGGGCCAACGTCCTGACTTTC. Amino acids: CASNQTGVHSGANVLTF.

V is TRBV6-4 and J is TRBJ2-3; D remains ambiguous. With 0 bases removed from V and 5 bases from J, the gap between germline ends came to 9 bases. The CDR3 contains 14 residues. Germline V CDR1 and CDR2: MRHNA, SNTAGT. CDR3 coding DNA: TGTGCCAGCAGTGACTCCAAGGGTATAGATACGCAGTATTTT. It specifies CASSDSKGIDTQYF.

The chain links TRBV6-6 to TRBJ1-1; D gene ambiguous. Germline CDR1 reads MNHNY; CDR2 reads SVGAGI (reference sequence). The CDR3 is made up of 15 amino acids. Trimming took off 8 bases at V and 1 base at J, with 17 bases between the two ends. CDR3 bases: TGTGCCAGCGGTTCCCTCTTGAGGAGGAACACTGAAGCTTTCTTT. This translates into CASGSLLRRNTEAFF.

This clonotype was seen more than once but under ten times. V gene TRBV4-3 combines with J gene TRBJ2-3; D is perhaps TRBD2 (6 bases). The germline V gene encodes CDR1 LGHNA and CDR2 YSLEER. The CDR3 spans 16 residues. Trimming shortened V by 1 base and J by 5 bases, and 16 bases separated the two germline ends. The CDR3 reads CASSQGGRGSGDTQYF. CDR3 bases: TGCGCCAGCAGCCAAGGGGGCCGGGGGAGTGGAGATACGCAGTATTTT.

CDR3 nucleotides: TGCGCCAGCAGCCTCAGCTATAGACCCAACACCGGGGAGCTGTTTTTT. Translated: CASSLSYRPNTGELFF. J is TRBJ2-2 and V is TRBV4-1; D uncertain. The germline gives CDR1 MGHRA, CDR2 YSYEKL. This CDR3 is 16 amino acids long. Trimming shortened V by 4 bases and J by 2 bases, and 14 bases separated the two germline ends.

Comments on this clonotype: A junction boundary mismatches the germline segment, possibly from a read error. The CDR3 protein is CVSSYSNPGELFF. Here the CDR3 DNA reads TGTGTCAGCAGTTACTCGAATCCCGGGGAGCTGTTTTTT. The chain carries TRBV6-5 and TRBJ2-2; D call uncertain. Germline lookup yields CDR1 MNHEY and CDR2 SVGAGI. CDR3 length: 13 amino acids.

The chain carries TRBV5-6 and TRBJ1-4, with a tentative D call TRBD1 (6 bases). The germline CDR1 and CDR2 sequences are SGHDT and YYEEEE. The CDR3 covers 18 residues. Trimming shortened V by 4 bases and J by 1 base, and 20 bases separated the two germline ends. CDR3 nucleotide sequence: TGTGCCAGCAGCACCACCCGGACAAGAGGGGGAACTAATGAAAAACTGTTTTTT. Encoded protein: CASSTTRTRGGTNEKLFF.

This clonotype was seen a handful of times. The chain employs TRBV9 and TRBJ1-1, with D uncertain. Germline V lookup: CDR1 SGDLS, CDR2 YYNGEE. Between the trimmed V and J ends, which lost 3 bases and 2 bases, there was a span of 11 bases. The CDR3 runs to 14 residues. CDR3 region: CASSANSGNTEAFF. The CDR3 nucleotides are TGTGCCAGCAGCGCTAACAGCGGTAACACTGAAGCTTTCTTT.

This chain connects TRBV6-2 or TRBV6-3 to TRBJ1-1; weak D call: TRBD1 (5 bases). V gave up 4 bases and J gave up 3 bases, with 12 bases separating them. This CDR3 is built from 14 residues. Germline CDR1 is MNHEY and CDR2 is SVGEGT. CDR3 in DNA: TGTGCCAGCAGTTTCCAGCTGGGGGACACTGAAGCTTTCTTT. Protein product: CASSFQLGDTEAFF.

This chain uses TRBV6-1 with TRBJ2-1, with D tentatively TRBD2 (5 bases). Between the trimmed V and J ends, which lost 8 bases and 4 bases, there was a span of 15 bases. The CDR3 totals 14 residues. CDR1 and CDR2 (germline): MNHNS, SASEGT. The CDR3 coding sequence is TGTGCCAGCCAACCGCTCTCGGGGTACAATGAGCAGTTCTTC. Protein product: CASQPLSGYNEQFF.

The V gene is TRBV5-1, the J gene TRBJ2-1; TRBD2 matches at 8 bases. The CDR3 is 13 residues long. V trimming: 4 bases; J trimming: 8 bases; junction bases outside the gene matches: 5. Per germline, CDR1 SGHRS and CDR2 YFSETQ. DNA for the CDR3: TGCGCCAGCAGCCCAAGCGGGAGCTATGAGCAGTTCTTC. Its protein is CASSPSGSYEQFF.

In regard to this clonotype: A read error is possible here, since a much larger clone lies one base away. No conserved phenylalanine or tryptophan is present at the end of the CDR3, so a read error is the likely explanation. V is TRBV6-6 and J is TRBJ2-5; a weak D match, TRBD2 (6 bases). Germline V lookup: CDR1 MNHNY, CDR2 SVGAGI (reference sequence). Trimming stripped 6 bases from V and 5 bases from J, with 16 bases between. This CDR3 spans 14 amino acids. CDR3 loop: CASRNQRAKETQYS. CDR3 DNA: TGTGCCAGCAGAAATCAGCGGGCAAAGGAGACCCAGTACTCC.

In regard to this clonotype: Just one base apart from a much larger clone, this may be a read error. The gene calls are TRBV6-1 and TRBJ2-3; the D is unclear. The J call may be wrong; the DNA end is better matched by TRBJ1-5. CDR3 length: 14 amino acids. Per germline, CDR1 MNHNS and CDR2 SASEGT. CDR3 sequence reads: CASNILARGDTQHF. CDR3 nucleotides: TGTGCCAGCAATATCCTAGCGCGTGGGGATACGCAGCATTTT.

This clonotype was detected many times. The rearrangement uses TRBV6-6 and TRBJ1-1, with D uncertain. The length of the CDR3 is 13 residues. The V gene lost 6 bases and the J gene lost 2 bases, with 10 bases spanning the gap. Germline CDR1 is MNHNY and CDR2 is SVGAGI (reference sequence). CDR3 protein: CASSVLFNTEAFF. The CDR3 coding sequence is TGTGCCAGCAGCGTCCTTTTTAACACTGAAGCTTTCTTT.

Points on this clonotype: A much bigger clone sits one base away, suggesting this may be a read error. V usage is TRBV4-1 and J usage is TRBJ2-7; 11 positions match TRBD1. The junction had 11 bases not matched to a gene; V was cut back by 4 bases and J by 6 bases. The CDR3 is 16 residues long. CDR1 and CDR2 (germline): MGHRA, YSYEKL. For the CDR3, the DNA is TGCGCCAGCAGCCGGACCTCGGGACAGGGGGTTGGCGAGCAGTACTTC. Its protein product is CASSRTSGQGVGEQYF.

The chain joins TRBV20-1 to TRBJ2-1; 14 positions agree with TRBD2. Germline V gene data show CDR1 as DFQATT and CDR2 as SNEGSKA (reference sequence). V lost 7 bases to trimming and J lost 7 bases; unmatched junction nucleotides: 12. This CDR3 contains 16 residues. CDR3 loop: CSGTGTSGSEGNEQFF. CDR3 in DNA: TGCAGTGGTACCGGGACTAGCGGGAGTGAGGGGAATGAGCAGTTCTTC.

Of note for this clonotype: A much larger clone lies one base from this, so it may be a read error. CDR3 coding DNA: TGTTCCAGCAGGTTGGGGACTGAAGCTTTCTTT. This translates into CSSRLGTEAFF. The rearrangement links TRBV4-2 to TRBJ1-1, with D unresolved. This CDR3 is built from 11 residues. CDR1 and CDR2 from the germline V gene are LGHNA and YNFKEQ.

The chain links TRBV5-1 to TRBJ2-3; D is undetermined. Germline V gene data show CDR1 as SGHRS and CDR2 as YFSETQ. The CDR3 covers 15 residues. The V end was cut by 0 bases, the J end by 2 bases, with 10 bases between. CDR3 in amino acids: CASSLAFGSTDTQYF. CDR3 nucleotide sequence: TGCGCCAGCAGCTTGGCGTTCGGGTCCACAGATACGCAGTATTTT.

A note on this clonotype: Germline and junction disagree at one end, which may indicate a read error. The CDR3 loop reads CTSSYRGRATNTEAFF. In nucleotides, the CDR3 is TGTACCAGCAGTTACCGGGGCAGGGCCACGAACACTGAAGCTTTCTTC. The rearrangement joins TRBV6-2 or TRBV6-3 to TRBJ1-1, with a weak D call TRBD1 (5 bases). This CDR3 contains 16 residues. The germline gives CDR1 MNHEY, CDR2 SVGEGT.

This clonotype was picked up many times. The chain couples TRBV11-2 to TRBJ2-7; possibly TRBD1 for D (5 bases). The CDR3 is 15 amino acids. Trimming removed 1 base from V and 3 bases from J, with 13 bases in between. Germline V gene lookup returns CDR1 SGHAT and CDR2 FQNNGV. The CDR3 loop is CASSLVSGRVYEQYF. Here the CDR3 DNA reads TGTGCCAGCAGCTTAGTTTCGGGCAGGGTCTACGAGCAGTACTTC.

Remarks on this clonotype: At one end, the junction sequence differs from germline, possibly due to a read error. The chain combines TRBV29-1 with TRBJ2-5; TRBD1 might be the D (5 bases). CDR1 and CDR2 (germline): SQVTM, ANQGSEA. This CDR3 region has 13 residues. DNA of the CDR3: TGCAACGTTCGGCTCGGACAACAAGAGACCCAGTACTTC. It specifies CNVRLGQQETQYF.

A word on this clonotype: The junction departs from germline at one end; a sequencing error may be responsible. The chain combines TRBV11-2 with TRBJ2-5; D is perhaps TRBD1 or TRBD2 (5 bases each). The germline V gene encodes CDR1 SGHAT and CDR2 FQNNGV. The CDR3 length is 15 residues. For the CDR3, the DNA is TGTGTCAGCAGCTTAGATCCAGGGAGAGGAGAGACCCAGTACTTC. Translated: CVSSLDPGRGETQYF.

The chain employs TRBV12-3 or TRBV12-4 and TRBJ1-1; the D gene is possibly TRBD1 (5 bases). This CDR3 is 15 amino acids long. Trimming took 0 bases from V and 4 from J, leaving 12 bases between them. The CDR3 loop is CASSLACLGGTEAFF. CDR3 nucleotide sequence: TGTGCCAGCAGTTTAGCGTGCCTTGGGGGCACTGAAGCTTTCTTT.

CDR3 sequence reads: CASSLSALRTQYF. CDR3 in DNA: TGTGCCAGCAGTTTATCGGCATTGCGGACCCAGTACTTC. The V gene is TRBV28, the J gene TRBJ2-5; D uncertain. V lost 1 base and J lost 7, with 10 bases in between. From germline, CDR1 is MDHEN and CDR2 SYDVKM. There are 13 residues in the CDR3.

A note on this clonotype: A junction boundary mismatches the germline segment, possibly from a read error. The genes are TRBV30 and TRBJ2-7, with a weak D call TRBD1 (5 bases). The germline gives CDR1 GTSNPN, CDR2 SVGIG (reference sequence). CDR3 size: 12 residues. CDR3 in DNA: TGTACCTGGAGCGTCAGGGACTACGAGCAGTACTTC. It translates to CTWSVRDYEQYF.

V usage is TRBV6-2 or TRBV6-3 and J usage is TRBJ2-3, with TRBD2 matching 10 bases. Unmatched junction bases numbered 5, after V lost 2 bases and J lost 6 bases. The germline CDR1 and CDR2 sequences are MNHEY and SVGEGT. This CDR3 has 15 residues. CDR3 protein: CASSYVAGGADTQYF. CDR3 in DNA: TGTGCCAGCAGTTACGTAGCGGGGGGAGCGGATACGCAGTATTTT.